This entry concerns a single T cell receptor (beta chain). What it binds is not known. The CDR3 has 17 residues. V shed 0 bases, J shed 4 bases, and the junction held 6 bases outside the gene matches. CDR1 LGHNA and CDR2 YSLEER come from the germline V gene. The data are from a study of T cell responses to AZD1222 COVID-19 vaccine. As for the study in general: Investigators merged groups given second doses at roughly 4 or roughly 12 weeks.

TCRdb's table, derived via immunoSEQ multiplex PCR, lists solely in-frame clones and lacks some. Here the sample spans around 70,000 clones, 86% being singletons. Points from the study as a whole: Donors skewed white British and female; clonal diversity was possibly underestimated. Regions left unmutated in variants are reportedly the target of nearly half of spike-specific TCRs. Repertoire samples came only from after the peak T cell response.

This chain joins TRBV4-3 and TRBJ2-3; TRBD1 matches 11 bases. Here the sequenced sample was peripheral blood, taken on day 0 of AZD1222 vaccination. The origin of this receptor is an adult in good health. CDR3: CASSQDPWTGGADTQYF. CDR3 DNA: TGCGCCAGCAGCCAAGATCCGTGGACAGGGGGCGCAGATACGCAGTATTTT.